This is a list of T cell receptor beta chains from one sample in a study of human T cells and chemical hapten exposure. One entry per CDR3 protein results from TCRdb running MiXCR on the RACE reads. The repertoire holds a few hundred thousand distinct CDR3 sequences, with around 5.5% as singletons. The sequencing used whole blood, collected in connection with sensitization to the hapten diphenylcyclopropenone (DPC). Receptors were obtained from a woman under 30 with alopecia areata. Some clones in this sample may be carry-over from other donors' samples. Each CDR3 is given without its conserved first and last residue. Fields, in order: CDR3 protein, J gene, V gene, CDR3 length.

cdr3_aa: ASSRSELYEAF
j_call: TRBJ1-1
v_call: TRBV11-1
cdr3_length: 11

cdr3_aa: ASSYSVGVGTDTQY
j_call: TRBJ2-3
v_call: TRBV6-6
cdr3_length: 14

cdr3_aa: SVEGSEGYT
j_call: TRBJ1-2
v_call: TRBV29-1
cdr3_length: 9

cdr3_aa: ASSFVVNYGYT
j_call: TRBJ1-2
v_call: TRBV12-3/TRBV12-4
cdr3_length: 11

cdr3_aa: ASSPTGQVDQPQH
j_call: TRBJ1-5
v_call: TRBV7-2
cdr3_length: 13

cdr3_aa: ASSLGGENEKLF
j_call: TRBJ1-4
v_call: TRBV6-4
cdr3_length: 12

cdr3_aa: ASLRGLRGSWAEKLF
j_call: TRBJ1-4
v_call: TRBV7-7
cdr3_length: 15

cdr3_aa: ASSQTGQESYNEQF
j_call: TRBJ2-1
v_call: TRBV4-3
cdr3_length: 14

cdr3_aa: ASSLLGGGTYEQY
j_call: TRBJ2-7
v_call: TRBV27
cdr3_length: 13

cdr3_aa: ASKQGAHSNQPQH
j_call: TRBJ1-5
v_call: TRBV2
cdr3_length: 13

cdr3_aa: ASTPTGYSTEAF
j_call: TRBJ1-1
v_call: TRBV25-1
cdr3_length: 12

cdr3_aa: ASSSSRGMNYGYT
j_call: TRBJ1-2
v_call: TRBV5-1
cdr3_length: 13

cdr3_aa: SVGGHYEQY
j_call: TRBJ2-7
v_call: TRBV29-1
cdr3_length: 9

cdr3_aa: ASSQAGEAF
j_call: TRBJ1-1
v_call: TRBV3-1
cdr3_length: 9

cdr3_aa: ASSSISFASGANVLT
j_call: TRBJ2-6
v_call: TRBV6-5
cdr3_length: 15

cdr3_aa: ASSFRGDPNPDTQY
j_call: TRBJ2-3
v_call: TRBV5-6
cdr3_length: 14

cdr3_aa: ASRMTGGETQY
j_call: TRBJ2-5
v_call: TRBV7-6
cdr3_length: 11

cdr3_aa: ASSPGTGVWVNTEAF
j_call: TRBJ1-1
v_call: TRBV19
cdr3_length: 15

cdr3_aa: ASSPPGLASTDTQY
j_call: TRBJ2-3
v_call: TRBV3-1
cdr3_length: 14

cdr3_aa: ASSIRDSRFTEAF
j_call: TRBJ1-1
v_call: TRBV5-1
cdr3_length: 13

cdr3_aa: ASSKAGGVFYEQY
j_call: TRBJ2-7
v_call: TRBV14
cdr3_length: 13

cdr3_aa: ASSAPLQGFWDYGYT
j_call: TRBJ1-2
v_call: TRBV25-1
cdr3_length: 15

cdr3_aa: ASSLLAGGFNEQF
j_call: TRBJ2-1
v_call: TRBV6-5
cdr3_length: 13

cdr3_aa: ASTGTGLSSDTQY
j_call: TRBJ2-3
v_call: TRBV5-1
cdr3_length: 13

cdr3_aa: ASSGGMGQGNTDTQY
j_call: TRBJ2-3
v_call: TRBV2
cdr3_length: 15

cdr3_aa: SAREFGRQNTEAF
j_call: TRBJ1-1
v_call: TRBV20-1
cdr3_length: 13

cdr3_aa: SARGRIDTQY
j_call: TRBJ2-3
v_call: TRBV20-1
cdr3_length: 10

cdr3_aa: ASSPIGATYEQY
j_call: TRBJ2-7
v_call: TRBV28
cdr3_length: 12

cdr3_aa: ASSLVFPNTEAF
j_call: TRBJ1-1
v_call: TRBV7-9
cdr3_length: 12

cdr3_aa: ASSESGAATNEKLF
j_call: TRBJ1-4
v_call: TRBV6-1
cdr3_length: 14

cdr3_aa: ASSLKGNHEQY
j_call: TRBJ2-7
v_call: TRBV5-1
cdr3_length: 11

cdr3_aa: ASSFDGQGVEKLF
j_call: TRBJ1-4
v_call: TRBV5-1
cdr3_length: 13

cdr3_aa: ASSLQGNPNEKLF
j_call: TRBJ1-4
v_call: TRBV7-3
cdr3_length: 13

cdr3_aa: ASVVSAGLNTEAF
j_call: TRBJ1-1
v_call: TRBV5-1
cdr3_length: 13

cdr3_aa: AIGQQGTHEQY
j_call: TRBJ2-7
v_call: TRBV10-3
cdr3_length: 11

cdr3_aa: ASSHPGQETQY
j_call: TRBJ2-5
v_call: TRBV4-2
cdr3_length: 11

cdr3_aa: ASSKNTGNNFAADTQY
j_call: TRBJ2-3
v_call: TRBV19
cdr3_length: 16